This TCR beta chain is from a study of blood T cell repertoires in COVID-19. In the study overall: Material from acute and convalescent COVID-19 was sourced from the United States, Italy and Spain. Sample material is recorded as cDNA or gDNA derived from T cells, B-cell-depleted T cells, or PBMCs.

Original analysis: For nucleated cells, counts were estimated from reference gene primer amplification. Clones were read by immunoSEQ multiplex PCR, and TCRdb kept only the in-frame ones, dropping some. The V and J calls and clone size come from that table; D and trimming were worked out from the DNA. This table has about 260,000 clones, about nine tenths appearing once. Germline V gene sequence: CDR1 LNHDA, CDR2 SQIVND (reference sequence). This CDR3 is built from 16 residues. J lost 8 bases, V lost 0 bases, and 11 bases had no gene match. The chain links TRBV19 to TRBJ1-2; 8 bases are a match to TRBD1. This clonotype was sampled from a man in his fifties or sixties who had recovered from COVID-19. Specimen: peripheral blood. The CDR3 loop reads CASSIEAGQGPWGYTF. CDR3 DNA sequence: TGTGCCAGTAGTATAGAAGCCGGACAGGGACCCTGGGGCTACACCTTC.